This T cell receptor beta chain came from a study of CD8 T cells in ankylosing spondylitis. This clonotype was picked up a small number of times. The antigen remains undetermined. The authors made TCR beta libraries by quantitative 5'-RACE with molecular barcodes. TCRdb re-called the 5' RACE reads with MiXCR, one entry per CDR3 protein. Of roughly 700,000 distinct CDR3 sequences in the sample, 15% to 20% were seen once. CDR3 length: 14 amino acids. V was cut by 6 bases and J by 3 bases, with 15 bases left in between. Germline V gene data show CDR1 as DFQATT and CDR2 as SNEGSKA (reference sequence). Study results and caveats: Prior work had noted some motif variants in reactive arthritis blood and synovial fluid. Reportedly, significant enrichment of disease-linked clones occurred in matched ankylosing spondylitis synovial fluid. One TCR beta motif, made up of several highly homologous variants, appeared characteristic of ankylosing spondylitis blood.

The TCR originated in a male donor with ankylosing spondylitis. J is TRBJ1-5 and V is TRBV20-1; a possible D gene is TRBD1 (6 bases). Input material: blood, either unsorted or a sorted T cell fraction (not recorded which). The CDR3 coding sequence is TGCAGTGCGGAGAGCGGGACAATCAATCAGCCCCAGCATTTT. Protein product: CSAESGTINQPQHF.